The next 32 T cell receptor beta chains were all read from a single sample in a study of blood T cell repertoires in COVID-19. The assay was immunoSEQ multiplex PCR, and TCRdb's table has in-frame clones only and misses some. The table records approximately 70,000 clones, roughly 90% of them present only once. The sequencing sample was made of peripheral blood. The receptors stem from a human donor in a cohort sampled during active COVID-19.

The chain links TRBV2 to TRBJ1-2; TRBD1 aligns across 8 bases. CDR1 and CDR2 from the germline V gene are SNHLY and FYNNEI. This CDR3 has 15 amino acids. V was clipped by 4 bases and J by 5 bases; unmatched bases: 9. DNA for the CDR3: TGTGCCAGCAGTGGGACAGGGTCTCAGTTGTATGGCTACACCTTC. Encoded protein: CASSGTGSQLYGYTF.

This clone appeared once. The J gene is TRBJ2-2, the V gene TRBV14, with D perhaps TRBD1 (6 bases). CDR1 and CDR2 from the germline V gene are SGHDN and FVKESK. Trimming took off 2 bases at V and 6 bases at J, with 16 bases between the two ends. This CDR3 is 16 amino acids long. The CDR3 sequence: CASSQMNRVRAGELFF. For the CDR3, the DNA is TGTGCCAGCAGCCAAATGAACAGGGTTCGAGCCGGGGAGCTGTTTTTT.

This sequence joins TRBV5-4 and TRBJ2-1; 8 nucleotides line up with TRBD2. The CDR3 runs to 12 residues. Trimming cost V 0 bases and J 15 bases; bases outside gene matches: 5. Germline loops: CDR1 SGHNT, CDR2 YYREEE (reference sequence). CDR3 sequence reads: CASSLGAGVWFF. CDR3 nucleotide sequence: TGTGCCAGCAGCTTGGGAGCGGGAGTATGGTTCTTC.

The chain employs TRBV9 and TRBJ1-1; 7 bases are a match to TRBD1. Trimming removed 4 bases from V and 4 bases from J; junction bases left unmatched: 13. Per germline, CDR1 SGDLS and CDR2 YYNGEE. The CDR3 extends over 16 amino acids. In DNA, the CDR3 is TGTGCCAGCAGCCCTCCCGGAAGGGGGCAAAGCACTGAAGCTTTCTTT. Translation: CASSPPGRGQSTEAFF.

The CDR3 DNA sequence: TGTGCCAGCAGTAGCCCCAATCAGCCCCAGCATTTT. It translates to CASSSPNQPQHF. V gene TRBV27 combines with J gene TRBJ1-5, with D uncertain. The ends were cut back, 5 bases at V and 3 bases at J, with 5 bases in the middle. Germline-derived CDR1 and CDR2 are MNHEY and SMNVEV (reference sequence). The CDR3 has 12 residues.

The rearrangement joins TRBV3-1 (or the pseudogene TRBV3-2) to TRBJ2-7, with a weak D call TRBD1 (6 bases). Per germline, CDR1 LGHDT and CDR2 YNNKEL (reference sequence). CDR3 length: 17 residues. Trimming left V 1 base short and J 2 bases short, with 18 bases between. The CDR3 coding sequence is TGTGCCAGCAGCCAAGTGGGGTTCCGGGACATAGCCTACGAGCAGTACTTC. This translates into CASSQVGFRDIAYEQYF.

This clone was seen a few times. The CDR3, as DNA: TGTGCCAGCAGTGAGGGACAGGGAGTATACAATGAGCAGTTCTTC. The encoded protein is CASSEGQGVYNEQFF. This chain connects TRBV9 to TRBJ2-1, with 9 bases fitting TRBD1. CDR3 length: 15 amino acids. Trimming at V came to 5 bases and at J to 4 bases, leaving 7 bases not matched to a gene. The germline V gene encodes CDR1 SGDLS and CDR2 YYNGEE.

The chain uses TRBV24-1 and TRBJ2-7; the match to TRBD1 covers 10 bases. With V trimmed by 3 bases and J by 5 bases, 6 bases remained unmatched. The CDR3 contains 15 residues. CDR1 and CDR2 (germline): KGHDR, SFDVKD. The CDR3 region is CATSDTTGGFHEQYF. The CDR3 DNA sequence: TGTGCCACCAGTGATACGACAGGGGGCTTCCACGAGCAGTACTTC.

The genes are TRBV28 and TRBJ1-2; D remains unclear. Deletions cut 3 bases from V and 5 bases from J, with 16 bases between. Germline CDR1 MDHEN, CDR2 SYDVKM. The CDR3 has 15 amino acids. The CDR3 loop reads CASSLATWAEYGYTF. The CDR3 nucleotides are TGTGCCAGCAGTTTGGCTACCTGGGCAGAATATGGCTACACCTTC.

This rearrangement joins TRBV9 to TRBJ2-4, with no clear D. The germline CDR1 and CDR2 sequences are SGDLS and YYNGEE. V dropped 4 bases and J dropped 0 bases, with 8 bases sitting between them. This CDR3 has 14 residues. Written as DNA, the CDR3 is TGTGCCAGCAGCCCTCCTATAGCCAAAAACATTCAGTACTTC. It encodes CASSPPIAKNIQYF.

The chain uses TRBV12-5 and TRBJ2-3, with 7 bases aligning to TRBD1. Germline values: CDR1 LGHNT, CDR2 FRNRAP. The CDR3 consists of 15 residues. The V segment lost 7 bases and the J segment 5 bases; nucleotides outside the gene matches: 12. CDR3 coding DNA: TGTGCTAGTGCCCCAGGACAGGTCCGTGGAGATACGCAGTATTTT. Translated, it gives CASAPGQVRGDTQYF.

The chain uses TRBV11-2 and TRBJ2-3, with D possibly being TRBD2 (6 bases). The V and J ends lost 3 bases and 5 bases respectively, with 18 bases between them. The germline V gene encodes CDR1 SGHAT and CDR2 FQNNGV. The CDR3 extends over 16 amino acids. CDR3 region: CASSFPGGGVGDTQYF. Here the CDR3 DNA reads TGTGCCAGCAGCTTCCCCGGCGGAGGGGTGGGAGATACGCAGTATTTT.

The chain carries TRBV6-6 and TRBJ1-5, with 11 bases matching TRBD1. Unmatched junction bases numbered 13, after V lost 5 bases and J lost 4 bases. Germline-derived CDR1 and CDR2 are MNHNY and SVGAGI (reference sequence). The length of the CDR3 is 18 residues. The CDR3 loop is CASSLGQGGPSGNQPQHF. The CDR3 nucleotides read TGTGCCAGCAGTCTGGGACAGGGGGGCCCCTCCGGGAATCAGCCCCAGCATTTT.

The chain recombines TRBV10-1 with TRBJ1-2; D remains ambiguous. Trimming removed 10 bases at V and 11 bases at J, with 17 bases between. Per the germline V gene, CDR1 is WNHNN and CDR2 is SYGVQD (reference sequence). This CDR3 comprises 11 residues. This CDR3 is CATDTTPVYTF. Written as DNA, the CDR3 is TGCGCCACCGACACAACCCCCGTATACACCTTC.

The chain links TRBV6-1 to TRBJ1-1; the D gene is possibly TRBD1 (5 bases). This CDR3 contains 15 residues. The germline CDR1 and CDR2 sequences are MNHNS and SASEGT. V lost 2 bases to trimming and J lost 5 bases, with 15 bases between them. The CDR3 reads CASSEQRQFGTEAFF. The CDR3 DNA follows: TGTGCCAGCAGTGAACAGAGACAGTTTGGTACTGAAGCTTTCTTT.

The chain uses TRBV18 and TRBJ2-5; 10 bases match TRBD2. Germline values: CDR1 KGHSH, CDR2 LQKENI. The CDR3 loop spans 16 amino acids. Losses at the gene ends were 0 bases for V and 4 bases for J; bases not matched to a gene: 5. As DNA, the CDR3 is TGTGCCAGCTCACCACCTCAGCGGGGGGGCGTAGAGACCCAGTACTTC. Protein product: CASSPPQRGGVETQYF.

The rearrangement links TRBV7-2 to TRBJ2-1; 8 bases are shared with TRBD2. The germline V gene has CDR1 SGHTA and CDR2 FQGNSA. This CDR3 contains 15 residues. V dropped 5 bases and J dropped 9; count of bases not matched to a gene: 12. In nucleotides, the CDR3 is TGTGCCAGCAGCCCCGGAGGTAGCGGGGTATCTGAGCAGTTCTTC. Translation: CASSPGGSGVSEQFF.

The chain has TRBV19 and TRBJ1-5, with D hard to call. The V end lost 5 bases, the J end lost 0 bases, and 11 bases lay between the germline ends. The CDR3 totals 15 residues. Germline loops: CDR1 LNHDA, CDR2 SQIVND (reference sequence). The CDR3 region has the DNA TGTGCCAGTAGTCCCACGGGGATTAGCAATCAGCCCCAGCATTTT. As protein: CASSPTGISNQPQHF.

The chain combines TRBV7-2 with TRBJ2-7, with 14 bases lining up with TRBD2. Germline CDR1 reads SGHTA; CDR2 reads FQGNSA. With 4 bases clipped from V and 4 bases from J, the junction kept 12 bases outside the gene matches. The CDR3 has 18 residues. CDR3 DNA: TGTGCCAGCAGCTGGAAATCCGGGACTAGCGGGGGACATTACGAGCAGTACTTC. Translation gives CASSWKSGTSGGHYEQYF.

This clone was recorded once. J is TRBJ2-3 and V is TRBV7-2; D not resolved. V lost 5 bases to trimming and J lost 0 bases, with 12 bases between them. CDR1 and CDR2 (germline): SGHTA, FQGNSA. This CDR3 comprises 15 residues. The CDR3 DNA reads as TGTGCCAGCAGCCCCCTACTTCTTAGCACAGATACGCAGTATTTT. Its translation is CASSPLLLSTDTQYF.

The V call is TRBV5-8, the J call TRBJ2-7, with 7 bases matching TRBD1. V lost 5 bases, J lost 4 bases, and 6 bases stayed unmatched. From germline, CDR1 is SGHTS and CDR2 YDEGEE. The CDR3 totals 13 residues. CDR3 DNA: TGTGCCAGCAGTTCTTCCAGGGGGTACGAGCAGTACTTC. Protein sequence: CASSSSRGYEQYF.

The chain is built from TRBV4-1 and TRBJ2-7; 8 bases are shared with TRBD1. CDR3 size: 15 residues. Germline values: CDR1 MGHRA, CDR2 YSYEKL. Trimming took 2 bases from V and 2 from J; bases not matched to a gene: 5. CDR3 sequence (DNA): TGCGCCAGCAGCCAAATGGACAGGGCTACCTACGAGCAGTACTTC. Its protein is CASSQMDRATYEQYF.

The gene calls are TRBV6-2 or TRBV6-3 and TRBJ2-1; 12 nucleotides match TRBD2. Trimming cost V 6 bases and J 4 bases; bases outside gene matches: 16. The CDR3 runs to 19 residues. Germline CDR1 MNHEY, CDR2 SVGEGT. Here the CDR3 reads CASSQLGRLAGVRYNEQFF. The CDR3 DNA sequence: TGTGCCAGCAGCCAACTAGGGAGACTAGCGGGGGTAAGATACAATGAGCAGTTCTTC.

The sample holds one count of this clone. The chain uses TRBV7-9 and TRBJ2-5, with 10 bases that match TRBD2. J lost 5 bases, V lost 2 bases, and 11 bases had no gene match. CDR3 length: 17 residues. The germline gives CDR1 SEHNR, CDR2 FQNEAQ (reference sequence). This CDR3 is CASSLWSSGRGGETQYF. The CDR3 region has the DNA TGTGCCAGCAGCTTATGGTCTAGCGGGAGAGGGGGTGAGACCCAGTACTTC.

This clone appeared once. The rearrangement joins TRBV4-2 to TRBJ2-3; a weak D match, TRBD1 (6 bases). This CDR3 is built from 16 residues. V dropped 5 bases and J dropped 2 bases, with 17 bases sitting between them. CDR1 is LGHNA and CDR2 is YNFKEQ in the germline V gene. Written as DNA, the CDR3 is TGTGCCAGCAGCGAACTAGGGGGACGAAACACAGATACGCAGTATTTT. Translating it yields CASSELGGRNTDTQYF.

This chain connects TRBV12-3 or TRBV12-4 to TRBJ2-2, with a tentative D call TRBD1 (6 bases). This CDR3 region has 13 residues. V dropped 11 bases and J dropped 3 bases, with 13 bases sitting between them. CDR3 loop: CAATGTDTGELFF. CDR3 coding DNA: TGTGCCGCAACAGGGACGGACACCGGGGAGCTGTTTTTT.

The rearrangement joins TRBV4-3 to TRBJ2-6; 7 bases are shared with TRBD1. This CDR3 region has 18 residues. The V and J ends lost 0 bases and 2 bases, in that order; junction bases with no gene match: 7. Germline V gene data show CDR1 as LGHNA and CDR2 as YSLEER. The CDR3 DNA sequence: TGCGCCAGCAGCCAAGAATCGTACGGGACAGCTGGGGCCAACGTCCTGACTTTC. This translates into CASSQESYGTAGANVLTF.

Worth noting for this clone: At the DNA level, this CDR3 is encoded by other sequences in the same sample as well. The DNA for the CDR3 is TGTGCCAGCAGTTCCCGACTAGGCAATGAGCAGTTCTTC. Translated, it gives CASSSRLGNEQFF. This chain uses TRBV27 with TRBJ2-1, with D possibly TRBD2 on 6 matching bases. The CDR3 totals 13 residues. Between the trimmed V and J ends, which lost 4 bases and 6 bases, there was a span of 10 bases. CDR1 and CDR2 (germline): MNHEY, SMNVEV (reference sequence).

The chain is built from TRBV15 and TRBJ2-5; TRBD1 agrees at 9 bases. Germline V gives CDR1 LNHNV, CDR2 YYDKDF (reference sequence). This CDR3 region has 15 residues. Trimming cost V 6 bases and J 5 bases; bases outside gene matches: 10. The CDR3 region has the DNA TGTGCCACCAGTCCTAACACAGGGGGCTATGAGACCCAGTACTTC. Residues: CATSPNTGGYETQYF.

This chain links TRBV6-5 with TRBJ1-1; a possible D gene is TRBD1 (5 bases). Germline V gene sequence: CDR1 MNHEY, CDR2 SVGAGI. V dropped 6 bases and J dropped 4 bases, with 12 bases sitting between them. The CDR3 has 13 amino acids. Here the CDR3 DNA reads TGTGCCAGCAGCGGGGGGGGTCTCACTGAAGCTTTCTTT. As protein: CASSGGGLTEAFF.

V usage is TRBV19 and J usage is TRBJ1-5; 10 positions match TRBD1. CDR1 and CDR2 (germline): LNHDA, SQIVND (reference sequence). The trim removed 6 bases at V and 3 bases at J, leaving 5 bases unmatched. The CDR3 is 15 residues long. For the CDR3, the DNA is TGTGCCAGTAGCCCCGGGACAGGGGTCAATCAGCCCCAGCATTTT. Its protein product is CASSPGTGVNQPQHF.

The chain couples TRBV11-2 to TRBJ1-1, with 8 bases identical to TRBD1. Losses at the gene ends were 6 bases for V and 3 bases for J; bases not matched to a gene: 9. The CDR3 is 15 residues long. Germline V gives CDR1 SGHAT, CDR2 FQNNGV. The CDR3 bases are TGTGCCAGCAGGCGGCGGACAGGGTGGGACACTGAAGCTTTCTTT. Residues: CASRRRTGWDTEAFF.